This T cell receptor beta chain was observed in a study of tumor-infiltrating lymphocytes in primary liver carcinoma. This clonotype was detected a few times. Its antigen is not known. Possible read error: a much larger clone is one base away. Taking about 18-31 mg of unsorted bulk tissue, the authors co-extracted RNA and DNA. Study results and caveats: About 8-25% of top clones, no more, were shared by all five regions. Blood had a significantly lower top-250-clone fraction than tumors did (p = 0.039).

Synthesis of TCR beta cDNA was carried out from 500 ng total RNA with a constant-region primer. Researchers made the TCR beta libraries by running three nested multiplex PCR rounds with slightly modified ARM-PCR. TRBV1-TRBV30 forward primers and a C-beta reverse primer were used in the first two PCR rounds, which each ran for around 10 cycles. TCRdb processed the multiplex PCR reads anew with MiXCR; each CDR3 protein has one entry. The sample has roughly 120,000 distinct CDR3 sequences, 55% to 75% seen once. After removal of 6 bases from V and 6 bases from J, the junction contained 7 bases not matched to a gene. Germline loops: CDR1 MNHNS, CDR2 SASEGT. The CDR3 covers 14 residues.

The clonotype originates from an older woman with primary liver carcinoma and hepatitis B virus infection. The sample was liver tumor tissue from sampling region 3. Stated subset: tumor region T3, left-lateral pole. The J gene is TRBJ2-7, the V gene TRBV6-1, with 11 bases lining up with TRBD1. The CDR3 loop is CASSIGTGGGEQYF. The CDR3 DNA is TGTGCCAGCAGCATAGGGACAGGGGGAGGCGAGCAGTACTTC.